These T cell receptor beta chains were read from a single sample in a study of PD-1 blockade in classical Hodgkin lymphoma. The protocol was immunoSEQ multiplex PCR, while the TCRdb copy is restricted to in-frame clones and leaves out a portion. The sample holds some 70,000 clones; about 94% are singletons and the top ten take roughly 2.6%. Material for sequencing was peripheral blood mononuclear cells (PBMCs). The receptor set was obtained from a human donor with classical Hodgkin lymphoma. The CDR3 runs from the conserved cysteine through the conserved F or W. D genes are given only for firm matches. The size entry is marked missing in some rows and otherwise reads once, few, many or a size class.

TRBV6-6,NA,TRBJ1-6,NA,CASSYAAGGSPLHF,TGTGCCAGCAGTTACGCGGCAGGCGGGTCACCCCTCCACTTT
TRBV11-2,NA,TRBJ2-2,TRBD2,CASSLIWSAGANTGELFF,TGTGCCAGCAGCTTAATATGGTCAGCGGGGGCGAACACCGGGGAGCTGTTTTTT
TRBV5-4,NA,TRBJ2-5,TRBD2,CASRAGAGGPDPQETQYF,TGTGCCAGCAGGGCCGGAGCGGGGGGGCCGGATCCCCAAGAGACCCAGTACTTC
TRBV10-3,NA,TRBJ2-1,NA,CAISDSPRVNEQFF,TGTGCCATCAGTGACTCCCCCCGGGTCAATGAGCAGTTCTTC
TRBV2,NA,TRBJ2-1,TRBD2,CASSEGTSGYNEQFF,TGTGCCAGCAGTGAAGGGACTAGCGGATACAATGAGCAGTTCTTC
TRBV30,NA,TRBJ2-7,NA,CAWSAAGTDTYEQYF,TGTGCCTGGAGTGCCGCCGGGACGGATACCTACGAGCAGTACTTC
TRBV29-1,NA,TRBJ1-1,NA,CSVMRGSGTEAFF,TGCAGCGTTATGAGGGGTTCGGGCACTGAAGCTTTCTTT
TRBV11-3,NA,TRBJ2-1,NA,CASSRREGGRHEQFF,TGTGCCAGCAGCCGGCGGGAAGGGGGGCGGCATGAGCAGTTCTTC
TRBV18,NA,TRBJ2-6,NA,CASSPFPGASSGANVLTF,TGTGCCAGCTCACCATTCCCAGGGGCTAGCTCTGGGGCCAACGTCCTGACTTTC
TRBV7-2,NA,TRBJ2-7,NA,CASSLTAYEQYF,TGTGCCAGCAGCTTAACGGCTTACGAGCAGTACTTC
TRBV7-6,NA,TRBJ1-1,NA,CASSSDLAPFGSREAFF,TGTGCCAGCAGCTCAGACCTGGCGCCCTTTGGCTCCCGGGAAGCTTTCTTT
TRBV4-3,NA,TRBJ1-2,NA,CASSQASDGTYGYTF,TGCGCCAGCAGCCAGGCGAGTGACGGGACCTATGGCTACACCTTC
TRBV5-1,NA,TRBJ2-5,TRBD2,CASSLAPWGGGQETQYF,TGCGCCAGCAGCTTGGCCCCGTGGGGCGGGGGCCAAGAGACCCAGTACTTC
TRBV5-1,NA,TRBJ2-6,NA,CASSLVAAGWIKRAGANVLTF,TGCGCCAGCAGCTTGGTCGCGGCAGGTTGGATAAAAAGGGCCGGGGCCAACGTCCTGACTTTC
TRBV2,NA,TRBJ2-4,TRBD1,CASETGGNIQYF,TGTGCCAGCGAGACAGGGGGAAACATTCAGTACTTC
TRBV6-6,NA,TRBJ1-1,NA,CASSYSKDTEAFF,TGTGCCAGCAGTTACTCGAAAGACACTGAAGCTTTCTTT
TRBV5-5,once,TRBJ2-5,TRBD1,CASSLLGTGKETQYF,TGTGCCAGCAGCTTGCTGGGGACAGGGAAAGAGACCCAGTACTTC
TRBV19,NA,TRBJ1-6,NA,CASSIDAQNSPLHF,TGTGCCAGTAGTATAGATGCCCAGAATTCACCCCTCCACTTT
TRBV11-2,NA,TRBJ1-6,NA,CASSSGTPLRGSHNSPLHF,TGTGCCAGCAGCTCCGGGACACCCCTTCGAGGGTCCCATAATTCACCCCTCCACTTT
TRBV4-1,NA,TRBJ1-1,NA,CASSLPTGGRTNTEAFF,TGCGCCAGCAGCCTACCCACGGGGGGCAGGACGAACACTGAAGCTTTCTTT
TRBV18,NA,TRBJ2-7,NA,CASSPSPTSYEQYF,TGTGCCAGCTCACCCAGCCCGACCTCCTACGAGCAGTACTTC
TRBV6-5,NA,TRBJ2-2,NA,CASRKGTGELFF,TGTGCCAGCAGGAAAGGGACCGGGGAGCTGTTTTTT
TRBV9,NA,TRBJ1-2,TRBD1,CASSVDPTGALGYTF,TGTGCCAGCAGCGTAGACCCGACAGGGGCTCTAGGCTACACCTTC
TRBV7-2,NA,TRBJ2-1,NA,CASSLRRGLRGSNEQFF,TGTGCCAGCAGCTTACGCCGGGGTCTTAGGGGGTCAAATGAGCAGTTCTTC
TRBV7-2,NA,TRBJ1-5,NA,CASSSSGTFNQPQHF,TGTGCCAGCAGCTCCTCCGGGACTTTCAATCAGCCCCAGCATTTT
TRBV5-1,NA,TRBJ1-2,NA,CASSRGTAEGYTF,TGCGCCAGCAGCCGAGGGACGGCGGAGGGCTACACCTTC
TRBV6-5,NA,TRBJ2-5,NA,CASRRLETQYF,TGTGCCAGCAGGCGACTGGAGACCCAGTACTTC
TRBV6-1,few,TRBJ1-1,NA,CASSGWSTEAFF,TGTGCCAGCTCGGGATGGAGCACTGAAGCTTTCTTT
TRBV28,NA,TRBJ2-4,NA,CASSPTLVAKNIQYF,TGTGCCAGCAGCCCCACGCTGGTAGCCAAAAACATTCAGTACTTC
TRBV7-9,NA,TRBJ2-7,TRBD1,CASSSTQGADLSSYEQYF,TGTGCCAGCAGCTCTACTCAGGGGGCTGACCTAAGCTCCTACGAGCAGTACTTC
TRBV7-9,NA,TRBJ1-2,NA,CASSLGGGGYGYTF,TGTGCCAGCAGCTTAGGTGGAGGGGGCTATGGCTACACCTTC
TRBV29-1,NA,TRBJ2-7,NA,CSVQDRTYEQYF,TGCAGCGTTCAAGACAGGACCTACGAGCAGTACTTC
TRBV11-2,NA,TRBJ2-3,TRBD2,CASSFRGGYTQYF,TGTGCCAGCAGCTTCCGGGGGGGCTATACGCAGTATTTT
TRBV27,NA,TRBJ2-1,NA,CASSFYSLLMGEQFF,TGTGCCAGCAGTTTCTACAGCCTGCTGATGGGTGAGCAGTTCTTC
TRBV10-3,NA,TRBJ2-1,NA,CAISRPNNEQFF,TGTGCCATCAGCCGCCCGAACAATGAGCAGTTCTTC
TRBV9,NA,TRBJ2-1,NA,CASSVADSPYNEQFF,TGTGCCAGCAGCGTAGCGGACTCACCATACAATGAGCAGTTCTTC
TRBV7-6,NA,TRBJ2-1,TRBD2,CASSSGGASYNEQFF,TGTGCCAGCAGCTCCGGGGGGGCCTCCTACAATGAGCAGTTCTTC
TRBV4-1,NA,TRBJ2-7,TRBD1,CASSQGGQGGHEQYF,TGCGCCAGCAGCCAAGGGGGACAGGGGGGACACGAGCAGTACTTC
TRBV18,NA,TRBJ1-2,NA,CASSPSPLYGYTF,TGTGCCAGCTCACCTTCTCCCCTCTATGGCTACACCTTC
TRBV4-1,once,TRBJ2-3,NA,CASSQEYLAVDTQYF,TGCGCCAGCAGCCAAGAATACCTAGCCGTCGATACGCAGTATTTT
TRBV11-2,NA,TRBJ2-3,TRBD1,CASSTRLQGNTDTQYF,TGTGCCAGCAGCACGAGGTTACAGGGGAACACAGATACGCAGTATTTT
TRBV5-5,NA,TRBJ2-7,NA,CASSLVTGPYEQYF,TGTGCCAGCAGCTTGGTTACAGGGCCCTACGAGCAGTACTTC
TRBV28,NA,TRBJ1-1,TRBD1,CASRRSGTGSTEAFF,TGTGCCAGCAGGAGATCCGGGACAGGGTCCACTGAAGCTTTCTTT
TRBV18,NA,TRBJ2-7,NA,CASSPADYEQYF,TGTGCCAGCTCACCAGCCGACTACGAGCAGTACTTC
TRBV28,NA,TRBJ2-7,TRBD1,CATKTGALNEQYF,TGTGCCACAAAGACAGGGGCTCTCAACGAGCAGTACTTC